The 7 T cell receptor beta chains presented below share a single source sample, sequenced in a study of OX40 agonist ivuxolimab in advanced cancers. Repertoires were generated with immunoSEQ multiplex PCR, while TCRdb's copy carries only in-frame clones and drops some. Of more than 60,000 clones listed, around 93% are singletons. Sequences were derived from CD4+ or CD8+ T cells sorted from blood, sampled in a trial of the OX40 agonist ivuxolimab. The receptor set was obtained from an adult with an advanced solid tumor such as melanoma, head and neck, liver or kidney cancer.

The V gene is TRBV2, the J gene TRBJ1-5; D perhaps matches TRBD1 (6 bases). The germline V gene has CDR1 SNHLY and CDR2 FYNNEI. V was cut by 4 bases and J by 3 bases, with 10 bases left in between. The CDR3 has 14 amino acids. The CDR3 here is CASSGTDNNQPQHF. Written as DNA, the CDR3 is TGTGCCAGCAGTGGGACAGACAACAATCAGCCCCAGCATTTT. Full variable domain (outside the CDR3, taken from reference TRBV2 and TRBJ1-5): EPEVTQTPSHQVTQMGQEVILRCVPISNHLYFYWYRQILGQKVEFLVSFYNNEISEKSEIFDDQFSVERPDGSNFTLKIRSTKLEDSAMYFCASSGTDNNQPQHFGDGTRLSIL.

The chain carries TRBV9 and TRBJ2-2; D is perhaps TRBD1 or TRBD2 (7 bases each). V shed 3 bases and J shed 6 bases, with 12 bases lying between them. Looked up from germline, CDR1 is SGDLS and CDR2 is YYNGEE. The CDR3 extends over 14 amino acids. Here the CDR3 reads CASSGQGGAGELFF. The CDR3 nucleotides are TGTGCCAGCAGCGGACAGGGAGGGGCCGGGGAGCTGTTTTTT.

The chain links TRBV6-6 to TRBJ2-7; D is possibly TRBD2 (5 bases). Germline V CDR1 and CDR2: MNHNY, SVGAGI (reference sequence). There are 9 residues in the CDR3. Trimming cost V 8 bases and J 6 bases, with 5 bases left between them. CDR3 DNA: TGTGCCAGCGGGAGCGAGCAGTACTTC. This codes for CASGSEQYF.

Note on this clone: Compared with germline, one end of the junction differs, possibly owing to a read error. This rearrangement joins TRBV7-7 to TRBJ2-1; TRBD2 is a possible D gene (6 bases). CDR3 length: 16 amino acids. Germline V gene lookup returns CDR1 SSHAT and CDR2 FNYEAQ (reference sequence). This CDR3 is CASSLRPGLDHNEQFF. CDR3 DNA: TGTGCTAGCAGCCTAAGACCGGGACTTGATCACAATGAGCAGTTCTTC.

The chain links TRBV6-5 to TRBJ1-2; 10 bases line up with TRBD1. V shed 4 bases and J 4 bases; nucleotides not matched to a gene: 9. This CDR3 has 16 amino acids. Germline CDR1 is MNHEY and CDR2 is SVGAGI. The CDR3 protein is CASSSDRGLDPYGYTF. The CDR3 DNA reads as TGTGCCAGCAGTTCAGACAGGGGGCTGGACCCCTATGGCTACACCTTC.

The chain uses TRBV28 and TRBJ1-2; TRBD1 might be the D (5 bases). The CDR3 totals 16 residues. Germline loops: CDR1 MDHEN, CDR2 SYDVKM. Trimming shortened V by 3 bases and J by 8 bases, and 22 bases separated the two germline ends. Written as DNA, the CDR3 is TGTGCCAGCAGTTTTCTCCGCACCGGGGCAGTTCAGGGCTACACCTTC. Translated, it gives CASSFLRTGAVQGYTF.

The rearrangement joins TRBV4-3 to TRBJ2-7; a possible D gene is TRBD2 (6 bases). CDR3 length: 16 residues. Germline loops: CDR1 LGHNA, CDR2 YSLEER. Trimming took 2 bases from V and 3 from J, leaving 17 bases between them. CDR3 DNA sequence: TGCGCCAGCAGCCAAACGGTAGCTAGCGAGAACTACGAGCAGTACTTC. Its protein is CASSQTVASENYEQYF.